This TCR beta chain was sequenced for a study of blood T cell repertoires in COVID-19 (dated by TCRdb to 2020 to 2021). Notes on the research overall: Samples covering the acute and convalescent phases of COVID-19 were provided by collaborators in the United States, Italy and Spain. The prospective study material was composed of cDNA or gDNA derived from T cells, B-cell-depleted T cells, or PBMCs. The dataset comprised deeply sampled blood TCRbeta repertoires from subjects exposed to, actively infected with, or recovered from COVID-19. The repertoires were made available in a free public database intended to serve as a resource for research on the immune response to SARS-CoV-2. Samples were obtained from the ongoing ImmuneRACE study (first 160 participants) and from 950 to 1,500 subjects provided by 6 global collaborators. A de-identified subject ID, COVID-19 status, age in years and sex were almost always included in the sample metadata. Where available, HLA class I and class II types were obtained from metadata supplied by the sample provider rather than from assay-based typing.

Results the study describes overall, beyond this receptor: Clinical and demographic metadata were provided uncurated, with the amount varying by source and participant.

On this clone itself: Its antigen remains undetermined. Within one base of it there is no much larger clone, and no base qualities were kept.

CDR1 and CDR2 (SNHLY, FYNNEI) derive from the germline V gene. V loses 4 bases of germline sequence and J loses 0 bases, and the interval between the two ends is 7 bases. Including the terminal cysteine and phenylalanine, the CDR3 comprises 14 residues. The read is trimmed to its CDR3 DNA, 42 bases read in frame from base 1. Collaborating institutions collected whole blood in K2EDTA tubes following their own protocols. Collaborator samples were shipped for TCRbeta analysis as frozen whole blood, isolated PBMCs, or DNA extracted from either sample type. TCRbeta CDR3 regions were amplified from genomic DNA by means of the immunoSEQ Assay, a bias-controlled multiplex PCR. The authors' analysis ran thus. Nucleated cell counts per sample were estimated from amplification of reference gene primers within the assay. To quantify the absolute abundance of each unique TCRbeta CDR3 rearrangement, sequence reads were collapsed and filtered. For each sample, productive Simpson clonality was calculated as the square root of Simpson's diversity index across productive rearrangements. TCRdb re-hosts the immuneACCESS table, in-frame sequences only. Its copies lack some clones; in the studies checked, an unresolved V gene accounts for under half of them, and the cause for the rest is not known. For V, J and clone size, that table is used; D and trimming come from the DNA. The sample contains 150,000 or so clones, 84% of them found a single time. The ten top clones hold around a tenth of the sample.

Sequencing input: peripheral blood. This TCR was recovered from a woman aged 45-59 years with acute or convalescent COVID-19. The sequence is built from TRBV2 and TRBJ1-3; no D gene call is confident. The bases read TGTGCCAGCAGTGTTGAGTTCTCTGGAAACACCATATATTTT. It translates as CASSVEFSGNTIYF.